This TCR beta chain is drawn from a study of blood T cell repertoires in COVID-19. CDR1 and CDR2 from the germline V gene are MNHNY and SVGAGI (reference sequence). V was cut by 2 bases and J by 2 bases, with 6 bases left in between. The CDR3 has 13 residues. Study processing details: Estimates of nucleated cell counts were drawn from the amplification of reference gene primers. Assay used: immunoSEQ multiplex PCR; TCRdb lists only in-frame clones, some missing. That table is the source of V, J and clone size, and D and trimming were worked out from the DNA. This sample carries hundreds of thousands of clones, roughly nine tenths of them seen once, and the ten largest clones take 3% to 3.5%.

The chain has TRBV6-6 and TRBJ2-5; D call uncertain. The sample was peripheral blood. This TCR derives from a young man with active or convalescent COVID-19. The CDR3 reads CASSYDTQETQYF. As DNA, the CDR3 is TGTGCCAGCAGTTACGACACGCAAGAGACCCAGTACTTC.